A selection of T cell receptor beta chains follows, all from one sample in a study of blood T cell repertoires in COVID-19. Sequencing was performed with immunoSEQ multiplex PCR; in TCRdb, only in-frame clones are kept and a portion is missing. The table includes 140,000 to 150,000 clones, roughly 84% detected once. The sequencing sample was made of PBMCs or T cells enriched from blood (not recorded which). All receptors derive from a woman aged 50 to 65 who had been exposed to COVID-19. The CDR3 runs from the conserved cysteine through the conserved F or W.

v_gene: TRBV6-5
j_gene: TRBJ1-6
CDR3aa: CASRYYRGLDSPLHF

v_gene: TRBV13
j_gene: TRBJ1-4
CDR3aa: CASSLGSGLRGTNEKLFF

v_gene: TRBV9
j_gene: TRBJ1-1
CDR3aa: CASSVRARPGDTEAFF

v_gene: TRBV6-2/TRBV6-3
j_gene: TRBJ2-7
CDR3aa: CASSSRPGITYEQYF

v_gene: TRBV7-6
j_gene: TRBJ2-2
CDR3aa: CASSLVRGTGELFF

v_gene: TRBV12-3/TRBV12-4
j_gene: TRBJ2-5
CDR3aa: CASSLSGTQYF

v_gene: TRBV7-8
j_gene: TRBJ2-3
CDR3aa: CASTPGGTGQADTQYF

v_gene: TRBV6-2/TRBV6-3
j_gene: TRBJ1-1
CDR3aa: CASSTLGLREAFF

v_gene: TRBV7-2
j_gene: TRBJ1-1
CDR3aa: CASSLAHGGVSEAFF

v_gene: TRBV7-2
j_gene: TRBJ2-7
CDR3aa: CASSLARAGGSYEQYF

v_gene: TRBV11-2
j_gene: TRBJ2-3
CDR3aa: CASNPGADTQYF

v_gene: TRBV11-3
j_gene: TRBJ2-7
CDR3aa: CASSLRDRADEQYF

v_gene: TRBV5-1
j_gene: TRBJ1-2
CDR3aa: CASSLAVAGEGTNYGYTF

v_gene: TRBV5-4
j_gene: TRBJ1-6
CDR3aa: CASSLGQGISPLHF

v_gene: TRBV18
j_gene: TRBJ1-1
CDR3aa: CASRQSMNTEAFF

v_gene: TRBV2
j_gene: TRBJ1-2
CDR3aa: CASRGDRGRDYTF

v_gene: TRBV19
j_gene: TRBJ1-2
CDR3aa: CASSFGQGWGYTF

v_gene: TRBV4-2
j_gene: TRBJ1-2
CDR3aa: CASSQEAGTGGTGYTF

v_gene: TRBV6-5
j_gene: TRBJ2-7
CDR3aa: CASSRGTRAYEQYF

v_gene: TRBV15
j_gene: TRBJ2-7
CDR3aa: CATSAGTSGGSHYEQYF

v_gene: TRBV11-2
j_gene: TRBJ1-2
CDR3aa: CASSHYQIYGYTF

v_gene: TRBV3-1/TRBV3-2
j_gene: TRBJ1-2
CDR3aa: CASSQVLGRSGATGYRMGYTF

v_gene: TRBV21-1
j_gene: TRBJ2-5
CDR3aa: CASSNLDSQETQYF

v_gene: TRBV5-1
j_gene: TRBJ1-1
CDR3aa: CASSYAGGTGNTEAFF

v_gene: TRBV4-1
j_gene: TRBJ1-4
CDR3aa: CASSLQGAPTNEKLFF

v_gene: TRBV9
j_gene: TRBJ1-1
CDR3aa: CASSVVSGGTEAFF

v_gene: TRBV27
j_gene: TRBJ2-1
CDR3aa: CASRQGNEQFF

v_gene: TRBV10-1
j_gene: TRBJ2-7
CDR3aa: CASSQGEGEQYF

v_gene: TRBV5-1
j_gene: TRBJ1-4
CDR3aa: CASSPGGDSKLFF

v_gene: TRBV5-4
j_gene: TRBJ2-7
CDR3aa: CASSPGQGRDEQYF

v_gene: TRBV19
j_gene: TRBJ1-1
CDR3aa: CASSMAGDVSEAFF

v_gene: TRBV6-5
j_gene: TRBJ1-5
CDR3aa: CASSYSGGSNQPQHF

v_gene: TRBV11-2
j_gene: TRBJ2-1
CDR3aa: CASSLGRLAGSYNEQFF

v_gene: TRBV6-2/TRBV6-3
j_gene: TRBJ1-5
CDR3aa: CASSPPGGQGPNQPQHF

v_gene: TRBV27
j_gene: TRBJ2-7
CDR3aa: CASSLRQPYEQYF

v_gene: TRBV18
j_gene: TRBJ1-6
CDR3aa: CASSPTGPIGSPLHF

v_gene: TRBV2
j_gene: TRBJ1-5
CDR3aa: CASKSRQSPSNQPQHF

v_gene: TRBV29-1
j_gene: TRBJ1-6
CDR3aa: CSVRESSYNSPLHF

v_gene: TRBV11-2
j_gene: TRBJ2-3
CDR3aa: CASSLTSRSGDTQYF

v_gene: TRBV7-9
j_gene: TRBJ1-4
CDR3aa: CASSLGTGLEKLFF

v_gene: TRBV28
j_gene: TRBJ1-5
CDR3aa: CASSWGGVTQPQHF

v_gene: TRBV7-9
j_gene: TRBJ2-7
CDR3aa: CASSLTGGMYEQYF

v_gene: TRBV29-1
j_gene: TRBJ1-2
CDR3aa: CSTSDRGNYGYTF